This T cell receptor (beta chain) was sequenced during a study of T cell responses to AZD1222 COVID-19 vaccine (dated by TCRdb to the early 2020s). Background for the entire study: A total of under 250 trial participants underwent TCR sequencing, of whom 207 had received two doses of AZD1222 and some 25 had received two doses of the MenACWY control vaccine. Trial participants were enrolled by age into 18-55, 56-69 and 70-plus year subgroups, with roughly 160, 29 and 62 TCR-sequenced participants respectively.

The CDR3 runs 13 residues from the cysteine to the phenylalanine. The read is trimmed to its CDR3 DNA, 39 bases read in frame from base 1. Trimming costs V 7 bases and J 4 bases, and their ends lie 13 bases apart. Based on the germline V gene (reference sequence), the CDR1 and CDR2 sequences are LNHDA and SQIVND. Study-wide conclusions, independent of this receptor: Only a handful of AZD1222 recipients were SARS-CoV-2 seropositive at baseline, limiting conclusions about previously exposed vaccinees. Most participants were white British and females outnumbered males, and the authors suggested that clonal diversity may have been underestimated. Reportedly, close to half of the unique spike-specific TCRs recognized epitopes lying outside the regions that are mutated in the B.1.351 and B.1.1.7 variants. In the small 56-69-year group, the increase in depth fell short of significance, most likely because of low power. CD4 TCRs associated with the vaccine covered the entire spike protein, and the dominant responses were in regions 160-218 and 743-854. After two AZD1222 doses, spike-specific TCR breadth and depth were significantly higher than at day 0 and than in MenACWY recipients. Because no day 14 peak-response samples were available, the repertoires could be characterized only after the peak T cell response.

Taken with the paper, the label for time point translates to: about 28 days (+/-7) after the second vaccine dose. AZD1222 recipients with second doses at about 4 weeks or about 12 weeks were pooled, because spike-specific TCR depth and breadth did not differ between schedules. Vaccinee samples were obtained from the UK trials COV001 and COV002, which included a single-blind randomized controlled phase 2/3 trial of AZD1222 (ChAdOx1 nCoV-19) in healthy adults. For TCRbeta chain sequencing, PBMC samples from trial participants were taken at day 0 and at day 28 after the second dose. This clone showed up just once. Which antigen it targets is not known. No base qualities exist here, and no much larger clone lies one base off it. The CDR3 regions of human TCRbeta chains were analyzed by immunosequencing. Processing in the source paper ran as follows. TCRs in the repertoires were matched against a reference library of SARS-CoV-2-specific TCRs that had been generated with the MIRA antigen-specificity platform. Breadth was defined as the fraction of unique TCRs that were SARS-CoV-2-associated, and depth was defined as the fraction of total T cells that were SARS-CoV-2-associated. Using the MIRA data, each spike-specific TCR was assigned both to the spike region to which the TCR was reactive and to a CD4 or CD8 class. Log10-transformed breadth and depth values were compared by one-way ANOVA with Sidak's multiple comparisons tests. Here the immuneACCESS table is served through TCRdb, limited to in-frame sequences with V and J called. Missing clones are a known gap in these copies; in checked studies unresolved V genes cover under half, and the rest lacks a known reason. V and J calls and clone size come straight from that table; D and trimming were deduced from the DNA. The sample includes 100,000 to 140,000 clones, with about 85% observed a single time. Roughly 5% of the sample is taken by the ten largest.

Here the chain combines TRBV19 and TRBJ1-2; TRBD1 might be the D gene, on 6 matching bases. This TCR derives from an adult who received the AZD1222 COVID-19 vaccine. This specimen consisted of peripheral blood, obtained 28 days after the second AZD1222 dose. The DNA is TGTGCCAGTAAGGGTACAGGGATCTATGGCTACACCTTC. The translation is CASKGTGIYGYTF.